Listed below are T cell receptor beta chains from one sample, sequenced in a study of blood T cell repertoires in COVID-19. The assay was immunoSEQ multiplex PCR, and TCRdb's table has in-frame clones only and misses some. The sample shows about 100,000 clones, about 90% of them seen only once. The specimen was peripheral blood. The receptors here all came from a woman aged 25-40 years with acute or convalescent COVID-19. The CDR3 runs from the conserved cysteine through the conserved F or W. A D gene is named only where the DNA matches it firmly. Some rows have no size entry. The others give once, few or many, or a class for an expanded clone.

cdr3_length: 13
v_call: TRBV6-4
j_call: TRBJ1-4
clone_size: -
d_call: -
cdr3_nt: TGTGCCAGCAGTGCCGAGGCGAATGAAAAACTGTTTTTT
cdr3_aa: CASSAEANEKLFF

cdr3_length: 13
v_call: TRBV6-5
j_call: TRBJ2-7
clone_size: -
d_call: -
cdr3_nt: TGTGCCAGCAGTCCGGGACTGGAGCGAGAGCAGTACTTC
cdr3_aa: CASSPGLEREQYF

cdr3_length: 17
v_call: TRBV4-1
j_call: TRBJ1-6
clone_size: -
d_call: -
cdr3_nt: TGCGCCAGCAGCCAAGATGCGGGCATCTCCTATAATTCACCCCTCCACTTT
cdr3_aa: CASSQDAGISYNSPLHF

cdr3_length: 13
v_call: TRBV3-1/TRBV3-2
j_call: TRBJ1-2
clone_size: -
d_call: -
cdr3_nt: TGTGCCAGCAGTCCCACAGCTAACTATGGCTACACCTTC
cdr3_aa: CASSPTANYGYTF

cdr3_length: 16
v_call: TRBV15
j_call: TRBJ1-2
clone_size: -
d_call: -
cdr3_nt: TGTGCCACCAGTCAACCGGGAGGTACAGCTAACTATGGCTACACCTTC
cdr3_aa: CATSQPGGTANYGYTF

cdr3_length: 14
v_call: TRBV7-8
j_call: TRBJ2-7
clone_size: -
d_call: TRBD1
cdr3_nt: TGTGCCAGCAGCGTGCCGGGACAGTCGGTCGAGCAGTACTTC
cdr3_aa: CASSVPGQSVEQYF

cdr3_length: 15
v_call: TRBV28
j_call: TRBJ2-3
clone_size: -
d_call: TRBD2
cdr3_nt: TGTGCCAGCAACCGCCCCGGGGGGATCACAGATACGCAGTATTTT
cdr3_aa: CASNRPGGITDTQYF

cdr3_length: 16
v_call: TRBV4-2
j_call: TRBJ1-2
clone_size: -
d_call: -
cdr3_nt: TGTGCCAGCAGCCAAGATTCAGGCAGGGGTTTGGATGGCTACACCTTC
cdr3_aa: CASSQDSGRGLDGYTF

cdr3_length: 16
v_call: TRBV5-1
j_call: TRBJ2-7
clone_size: -
d_call: TRBD1
cdr3_nt: TGCGCCAGCAGCTTGGGTGGGACAGGGGTCTCCTACGAGCAGTACTTC
cdr3_aa: CASSLGGTGVSYEQYF

cdr3_length: 15
v_call: TRBV7-3
j_call: TRBJ2-1
clone_size: -
d_call: -
cdr3_nt: TGTGCCAGCAGCTTAGGTTTCAGTAACTACAATGAGCAGTTCTTC
cdr3_aa: CASSLGFSNYNEQFF

cdr3_length: 15
v_call: TRBV11-2
j_call: TRBJ2-7
clone_size: -
d_call: -
cdr3_nt: TGTGCCAGCAGCTTAGGTCCCTCAGTAATCTACGAGCAGTACTTC
cdr3_aa: CASSLGPSVIYEQYF

cdr3_length: 13
v_call: TRBV2
j_call: TRBJ2-7
clone_size: once
d_call: -
cdr3_nt: TGTGCCAGCAGTTGGACAGACGCTTACGAGCAGTACTTC
cdr3_aa: CASSWTDAYEQYF

cdr3_length: 15
v_call: TRBV6-1
j_call: TRBJ1-2
clone_size: -
d_call: -
cdr3_nt: TGTGCCAGCAGTGAGTATATGTCCCAAACGGATGGCTACACCTTC
cdr3_aa: CASSEYMSQTDGYTF

cdr3_length: 15
v_call: TRBV6-1
j_call: TRBJ1-2
clone_size: -
d_call: -
cdr3_nt: TGTGCCAGCAGTGAAGCGGTTAGCTCGAGGTATGGCTACACCTTC
cdr3_aa: CASSEAVSSRYGYTF

cdr3_length: 13
v_call: TRBV5-1
j_call: TRBJ1-2
clone_size: -
d_call: -
cdr3_nt: TGCGCCAGCAGCTTCGAGGGATCCTATGGCTACACCTTC
cdr3_aa: CASSFEGSYGYTF

cdr3_length: 14
v_call: TRBV6-1
j_call: TRBJ2-7
clone_size: -
d_call: -
cdr3_nt: TGTGCCAGCAGTGAAGCTCTAGGGGGATCAGAGGAGTACTTC
cdr3_aa: CASSEALGGSEEYF

cdr3_length: 15
v_call: TRBV30
j_call: TRBJ1-1
clone_size: -
d_call: TRBD1
cdr3_nt: TGTGCCTGGAGTCCCTTACAGGGGGCCGGGGCTGAAGCTTTCTTT
cdr3_aa: CAWSPLQGAGAEAFF

cdr3_length: 15
v_call: TRBV28
j_call: TRBJ1-5
clone_size: -
d_call: TRBD1
cdr3_nt: TGTGCCAGCAGTGAGGGACAGGGTTCTTGGCAGCCCCAGCATTTT
cdr3_aa: CASSEGQGSWQPQHF

cdr3_length: 15
v_call: TRBV14
j_call: TRBJ2-1
clone_size: -
d_call: -
cdr3_nt: TGTGCCAGCAGACTTAGCGGCGTTAGTTACAATGAGCAGTTCTTC
cdr3_aa: CASRLSGVSYNEQFF

cdr3_length: 15
v_call: TRBV12-5
j_call: TRBJ1-5
clone_size: -
d_call: TRBD1
cdr3_nt: TGTGCTAGTGGCCCCCGAGGGACAGGGCATCAGCCCCAGCATTTT
cdr3_aa: CASGPRGTGHQPQHF

cdr3_length: 14
v_call: TRBV10-1
j_call: TRBJ1-6
clone_size: -
d_call: TRBD1
cdr3_nt: TGCGCCAGCAGCGTGACAGGGTACGGCTCACCCCTCCACTTT
cdr3_aa: CASSVTGYGSPLHF

cdr3_length: 16
v_call: TRBV5-1
j_call: TRBJ2-2
clone_size: -
d_call: TRBD1
cdr3_nt: TGCGCCAGCAGCTTCTCGGGACAGGGAAACACCGGGGAGCTGTTTTTT
cdr3_aa: CASSFSGQGNTGELFF

cdr3_length: 16
v_call: TRBV28
j_call: TRBJ1-6
clone_size: -
d_call: TRBD1
cdr3_nt: TGTGCCAGCACCCAGAGGGGGCGAACTAGTAATTCACCCCTCCACTTT
cdr3_aa: CASTQRGRTSNSPLHF

cdr3_length: 14
v_call: TRBV28
j_call: TRBJ1-4
clone_size: -
d_call: -
cdr3_nt: TGTGCCAGCAGTTTATATGGGGGCGGTGAAAAACTGTTTTTT
cdr3_aa: CASSLYGGGEKLFF

cdr3_length: 16
v_call: TRBV28
j_call: TRBJ2-7
clone_size: -
d_call: TRBD1
cdr3_nt: TGTGCCAGCACTTTGGGCGCCGGGACAGGGACCTACGAGCAGTACTTC
cdr3_aa: CASTLGAGTGTYEQYF

cdr3_length: 15
v_call: TRBV3-1/TRBV3-2
j_call: TRBJ2-1
clone_size: -
d_call: TRBD1
cdr3_nt: TGTGCCAGCAGCCAAGACCGGGACAGGGGAAATGAGCAGTTCTTC
cdr3_aa: CASSQDRDRGNEQFF

cdr3_length: 15
v_call: TRBV10-1
j_call: TRBJ2-1
clone_size: few
d_call: -
cdr3_nt: TGCGCCAGCAGTGAGTCGTTTGCTAACTACAATGAGCAGTTCTTC
cdr3_aa: CASSESFANYNEQFF

cdr3_length: 13
v_call: TRBV7-8
j_call: TRBJ2-5
clone_size: -
d_call: TRBD1
cdr3_nt: TGTGCCAGCTCCTGGGACAGGCACGAGACCCAGTACTTC
cdr3_aa: CASSWDRHETQYF

cdr3_length: 16
v_call: TRBV28
j_call: TRBJ1-2
clone_size: -
d_call: TRBD1
cdr3_nt: TGTGCCAGCAGTCCACTGACAGGGGGCTCTAACTATGGCTACACCTTC
cdr3_aa: CASSPLTGGSNYGYTF

cdr3_length: 14
v_call: TRBV2
j_call: TRBJ1-5
clone_size: -
d_call: TRBD1
cdr3_nt: TGTGCCAGCAGTGGAGACAGGGGCGATCAGCCCCAGCATTTT
cdr3_aa: CASSGDRGDQPQHF

cdr3_length: 13
v_call: TRBV12-5
j_call: TRBJ2-7
clone_size: few
d_call: TRBD2
cdr3_nt: TGTGCTAGTGGTTTGGTCCTAGCGGGGGAGCAGTACTTC
cdr3_aa: CASGLVLAGEQYF

cdr3_length: 14
v_call: TRBV7-9
j_call: TRBJ2-2
clone_size: -
d_call: -
cdr3_nt: TGTGCCAGCAGCTCTGGACAGATCACCGGGGAGCTGTTTTTT
cdr3_aa: CASSSGQITGELFF

cdr3_length: 16
v_call: TRBV4-2
j_call: TRBJ1-5
clone_size: -
d_call: -
cdr3_nt: TGTGCCAGCAGCCAGTGGGCAGAAGTACCTAATCAGCCCCAGCATTTT
cdr3_aa: CASSQWAEVPNQPQHF

cdr3_length: 16
v_call: TRBV5-1
j_call: TRBJ1-6
clone_size: -
d_call: TRBD1
cdr3_nt: TGCGCCAGCAGCTTGCTGGGACAGTCCAATAATTCACCCCTCCACTTT
cdr3_aa: CASSLLGQSNNSPLHF

cdr3_length: 12
v_call: TRBV11-2
j_call: TRBJ2-1
clone_size: once
d_call: -
cdr3_nt: TGTGCCAGCAGCTTAGACTCGGATGAGCAGTTCTTC
cdr3_aa: CASSLDSDEQFF

cdr3_length: 15
v_call: TRBV19
j_call: TRBJ2-3
clone_size: -
d_call: -
cdr3_nt: TGTGCCAGTAGTATAGCCAGCGGGAGCACAGATACGCAGTATTTT
cdr3_aa: CASSIASGSTDTQYF

cdr3_length: 14
v_call: TRBV10-2
j_call: TRBJ1-5
clone_size: -
d_call: TRBD1
cdr3_nt: TGCGCCAGCAGGACCGGGACAGCGGATCAGCCCCAGCATTTT
cdr3_aa: CASRTGTADQPQHF

cdr3_length: 21
v_call: TRBV10-2
j_call: TRBJ2-3
clone_size: once
d_call: TRBD2
cdr3_nt: TGCGCCAGCAGATTTTTTACAATACCGGGACTAGCGGGGATGGTTGGAGATACGCAGTATTTT
cdr3_aa: CASRFFTIPGLAGMVGDTQYF

cdr3_length: 18
v_call: TRBV9
j_call: TRBJ2-1
clone_size: -
d_call: TRBD2
cdr3_nt: TGTGCCAGCAGCGTAGCTTCCTTACTAGCGGGGGGGCAGAATGAGCAGTTCTTC
cdr3_aa: CASSVASLLAGGQNEQFF

cdr3_length: 14
v_call: TRBV4-1
j_call: TRBJ1-4
clone_size: -
d_call: -
cdr3_nt: TGCGCCAGCAGCCAAGAGGAGCCGGATGAAAAACTGTTTTTT
cdr3_aa: CASSQEEPDEKLFF

cdr3_length: 12
v_call: TRBV29-1
j_call: TRBJ2-1
clone_size: -
d_call: -
cdr3_nt: TGCAGCGTCACGGCAGGGTGGAATGAGCAGTTCTTC
cdr3_aa: CSVTAGWNEQFF

cdr3_length: 18
v_call: TRBV27
j_call: TRBJ2-7
clone_size: -
d_call: -
cdr3_nt: TGTGCCAGCAGTCGGACCGGATGGGCAGTCCACGAAAGCGGCGAGCAGTACTTC
cdr3_aa: CASSRTGWAVHESGEQYF

cdr3_length: 13
v_call: TRBV29-1
j_call: TRBJ1-4
clone_size: once
d_call: -
cdr3_nt: TGCAGCGTTGAACCAGCAACTAATGAAAAACTGTTTTTT
cdr3_aa: CSVEPATNEKLFF

cdr3_length: 13
v_call: TRBV21-1
j_call: TRBJ2-2
clone_size: once
d_call: -
cdr3_nt: TGTGCCAGCAGCAATATGAACACCGGGGAGCTGTTTTTT
cdr3_aa: CASSNMNTGELFF

cdr3_length: 17
v_call: TRBV19
j_call: TRBJ1-3
clone_size: -
d_call: TRBD1
cdr3_nt: TGTGCCAGTTCCGGGACAGGGTTCGCTAAGTCTGGAAACACCATATATTTT
cdr3_aa: CASSGTGFAKSGNTIYF